The 9 T cell receptor beta chains below all came from one sample that was sequenced in a study of CD8 T cells in Susac syndrome. With random hexamers, 0.5 to 1 ug RNA was reverse transcribed. TCRdb processed the immunoSEQ multiplex PCR reads anew with MiXCR; each CDR3 protein has one entry. The repertoire holds hundreds of thousands of distinct CDR3 sequences, with more than 80% as singletons. Specimen: CD8+ T cells from PBMCs. The receptors shown here come from a human donor with multiple sclerosis.

The rearrangement links TRBV4-1 to TRBJ2-7; 9 positions match TRBD2. The germline V gene encodes CDR1 MGHRA and CDR2 YSYEKL. Trimming took 0 bases from V and 8 from J; bases not matched to a gene: 8. The CDR3 sequence is 15 residues long. The CDR3 nucleotides read TGCGCCAGCAGCCAAGAAGCGGTAGCGGGGGTTCAGCAGTACTTC. Translated, it gives CASSQEAVAGVQQYF.

The chain is built from TRBV6-5 and TRBJ2-7; D is uncertain. Germline V gene data show CDR1 as MNHEY and CDR2 as SVGAGI. The germline V and J ends were trimmed by 4 bases and 1 base, with 11 bases remaining between them. This CDR3 region has 14 residues. CDR3 coding DNA: TGTGCCAGCAGTTTTGAAGCAACTTCCTACGAGCAGTACTTC. Protein: CASSFEATSYEQYF.

This chain joins TRBV7-9 and TRBJ1-2; the D is unclear. From germline, CDR1 is SEHNR and CDR2 FQNEAQ (reference sequence). This CDR3 is 15 amino acids long. Trimming took off 1 base at V and 6 bases at J, with 15 bases between the two ends. Here the CDR3 reads CASSLGQTLWDGYTF. Here the CDR3 DNA reads TGTGCCAGCAGCTTAGGACAAACCCTTTGGGATGGCTACACCTTC.

To note about this clonotype: The junction and the germline gene differ at one end; a read error may be behind it. The rearrangement links TRBV6-1 to TRBJ1-1; D perhaps matches TRBD1 (5 bases). CDR3 length equals 11 residues. CDR1 is MNHNS, CDR2 SASEGT, per germline. CDR3 bases: TGTACCAGCCGCGGGACTCTTTGGGCTTTCTTT. Its translation is CTSRGTLWAFF.

This sequence joins TRBV20-1 and TRBJ2-1, with TRBD2 identical over 14 bases. Trimming removed 3 bases from V and 2 bases from J; junction bases left unmatched: 9. The CDR3 runs to 18 residues. Germline loops: CDR1 DFQATT, CDR2 SNEGSKA (reference sequence). CDR3 sequence reads: CSASPQGTSGSPYNEQFF. The CDR3, as DNA: TGCAGTGCTAGTCCCCAAGGGACTAGCGGGAGCCCCTACAATGAGCAGTTCTTC.

The V call is TRBV7-9, the J call TRBJ2-3; 7 bases agree with TRBD1. CDR3 size: 16 residues. V gave up 5 bases and J gave up 6 bases; unmatched junction bases: 14. Germline assignment: CDR1 SEHNR and CDR2 FQNEAQ (reference sequence). DNA of the CDR3: TGTGCCAGCAGCCTACGGGACAGAGCTTGGGGGGATACGCAGTATTTT. It yields the protein CASSLRDRAWGDTQYF.

The chain recombines TRBV19 with TRBJ1-2; D not certain. CDR3 length equals 14 residues. The V gene lost 5 bases and the J gene lost 4 bases, with 14 bases spanning the gap. Germline CDR1 and CDR2: LNHDA and SQIVND (reference sequence). The CDR3 nucleotides are TGTGCCAGTAGTTTCTTCTTGGGAGGCTATGGCTACACCTTC. Its protein product is CASSFFLGGYGYTF.

The chain combines TRBV27 with TRBJ2-7, with 8 nucleotides matching TRBD1. This CDR3 has 14 residues. V was clipped by 5 bases and J by 5 bases; unmatched bases: 8. Germline CDR1 reads MNHEY; CDR2 reads SMNVEV (reference sequence). CDR3 sequence reads: CASSLTPGGNEQYF. In DNA, the CDR3 is TGTGCCAGCAGTCTGACGCCAGGGGGCAACGAGCAGTACTTC.

This rearrangement joins TRBV5-1 to TRBJ2-5, with D perhaps TRBD1 (6 bases). CDR1 SGHRS and CDR2 YFSETQ come from the germline V gene. Trimming removed 4 bases from V and 5 bases from J, with 12 bases in between. The CDR3 spans 13 residues. The CDR3 DNA follows: TGCGCCAGCAGCGAACAGGGTAGGGAGACCCAGTACTTC. This sequence encodes CASSEQGRETQYF.